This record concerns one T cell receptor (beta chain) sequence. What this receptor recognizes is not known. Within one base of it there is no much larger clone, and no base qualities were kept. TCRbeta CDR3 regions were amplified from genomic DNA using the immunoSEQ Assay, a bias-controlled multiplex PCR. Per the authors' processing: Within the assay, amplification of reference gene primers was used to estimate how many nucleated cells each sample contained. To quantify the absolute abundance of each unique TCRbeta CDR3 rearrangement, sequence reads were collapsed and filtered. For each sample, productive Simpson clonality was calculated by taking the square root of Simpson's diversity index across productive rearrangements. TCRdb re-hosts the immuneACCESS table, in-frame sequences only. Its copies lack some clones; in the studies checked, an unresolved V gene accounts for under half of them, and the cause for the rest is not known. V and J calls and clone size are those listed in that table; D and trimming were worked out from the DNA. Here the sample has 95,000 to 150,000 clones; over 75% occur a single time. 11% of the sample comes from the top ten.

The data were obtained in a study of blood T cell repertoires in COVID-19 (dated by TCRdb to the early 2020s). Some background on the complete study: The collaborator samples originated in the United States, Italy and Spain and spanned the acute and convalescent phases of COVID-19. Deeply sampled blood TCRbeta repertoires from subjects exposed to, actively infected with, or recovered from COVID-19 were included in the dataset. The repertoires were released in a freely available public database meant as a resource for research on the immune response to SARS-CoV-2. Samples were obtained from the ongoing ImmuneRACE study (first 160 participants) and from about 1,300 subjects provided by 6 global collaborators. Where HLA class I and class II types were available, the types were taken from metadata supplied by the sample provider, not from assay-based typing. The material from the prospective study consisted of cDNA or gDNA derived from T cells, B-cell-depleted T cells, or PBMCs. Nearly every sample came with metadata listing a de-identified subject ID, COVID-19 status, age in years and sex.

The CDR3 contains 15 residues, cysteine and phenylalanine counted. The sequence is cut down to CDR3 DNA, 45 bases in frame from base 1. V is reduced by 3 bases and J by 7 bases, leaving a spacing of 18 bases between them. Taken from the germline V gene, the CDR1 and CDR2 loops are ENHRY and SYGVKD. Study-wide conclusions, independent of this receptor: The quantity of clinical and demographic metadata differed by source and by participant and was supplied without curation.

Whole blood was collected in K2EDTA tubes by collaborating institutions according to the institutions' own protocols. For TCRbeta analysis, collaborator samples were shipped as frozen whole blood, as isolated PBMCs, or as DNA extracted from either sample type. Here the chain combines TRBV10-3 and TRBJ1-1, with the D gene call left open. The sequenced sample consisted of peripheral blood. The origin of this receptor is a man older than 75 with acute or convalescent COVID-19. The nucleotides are TGTGCCATCAGTGAAATTAGTTCGGGAGGCGGTGAAGCTTTCTTT. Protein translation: CAISEISSGGGEAFF.